These 4 T cell receptor beta chains came from one sample sequenced in a study of cytotoxic CD8 clonotypes in ibrutinib-treated CLL. The method was immunoSEQ multiplex PCR; TCRdb's version includes in-frame clones alone and lacks a portion of them. The sample yields hundreds of thousands of clones, roughly 70% seen once. Here the sequenced sample was PBMCs, taken after 24 months of ibrutinib treatment. Receptors originate from a human donor with chronic lymphocytic leukemia.

The genes are TRBV14 and TRBJ2-7, with TRBD2 matching 11 bases. Germline loops: CDR1 SGHDN, CDR2 FVKESK. Trimming removed 0 bases from V and 11 bases from J; junction bases left unmatched: 9. The CDR3 sequence is 15 residues long. This CDR3 is CASSQERTSGLGKYF. DNA of the CDR3: TGTGCCAGCAGCCAAGAGAGGACTAGCGGGCTGGGGAAGTACTTC.

J is TRBJ2-5 and V is TRBV9; TRBD1 matches 7 bases. The CDR3 is made up of 13 amino acids. Germline CDR1 and CDR2: SGDLS and YYNGEE. V shed 4 bases and J 5 bases; nucleotides not matched to a gene: 5. The CDR3 DNA reads as TGTGCCAGCAGCTCGACAGGGTGGGAGACCCAGTACTTC. This sequence encodes CASSSTGWETQYF.

The rearrangement uses TRBV9 and TRBJ2-7; D may be TRBD1 or TRBD2 (6 bases each). Germline assignment: CDR1 SGDLS and CDR2 YYNGEE. Between the trimmed V and J ends, which lost 4 bases and 0 bases, there was a span of 23 bases. The CDR3 has 18 residues. In DNA, the CDR3 is TGTGCCAGCAGCCAGGAGGACTCGGGGGCGGGGAGCTCCTACGAGCAGTACTTC. Its protein is CASSQEDSGAGSSYEQYF.

The chain has TRBV6-5 and TRBJ1-2, with TRBD1 matching 7 bases. V was clipped by 4 bases and J by 3 bases; unmatched bases: 8. Germline-derived CDR1 and CDR2 are MNHEY and SVGAGI. CDR3 length: 15 amino acids. The CDR3 loop is CASSFWRDSHYGYTF. The CDR3 bases are TGTGCCAGCAGTTTCTGGAGGGACAGTCACTATGGCTACACCTTC.